This T cell receptor beta chain appears in the sequencing data of a study of vaccination and CD4 T cells after COVID-19. Researchers used the Oncomine TCR Beta short-read assay to sequence DNA from cultured CD4+ T cells. Using the QIAamp micro DNA kit, genomic DNA was extracted from the CD4+ T cells that had been cultured. TCRdb used MiXCR to reprocess the PCR reads, holding one entry per CDR3 protein. The sample carries about 8,800 distinct CDR3 sequences, about 32% recorded once. The treatment here: roughly 10-day PBMC culture with coronavirus spike peptide pools or control peptides (ViraFEST assay). Researchers collected the unexposed donor's CD4+ T cells before the COVID-19 pandemic (2011-2018). The ends lost 5 bases at V and 0 bases at J; junction bases unmatched: 4. Germline V gene lookup returns CDR1 SGHTA and CDR2 FQGNSA. The CDR3 covers 16 residues. Of note for this clonotype: The antigen is not known.

The chain carries TRBV7-2 and TRBJ2-6; 7 nucleotides match TRBD1. The sample comprised CD4+ T cells from blood, cultured in vitro. This clonotype originated in a human donor in good health. The CDR3 loop is CASSRGQTSGANVLTF. The CDR3 nucleotides read TGTGCCAGCAGCCGGGGACAGACCTCTGGGGCCAACGTCCTGACTTTC.